This TCR beta chain was retrieved from a study of blood T cell repertoires in COVID-19. Looking at the study overall: The United States, Italy and Spain were the sources of the acute and convalescent COVID-19 samples.

This CDR3 has 17 amino acids. After removal of 3 bases from V and 3 bases from J, the junction contained 6 bases not matched to a gene. Germline V gives CDR1 SGHNT, CDR2 YYREEE (reference sequence). The method was immunoSEQ multiplex PCR; TCRdb's version includes in-frame clones alone and lacks a portion of them. Of around 200,000 clones listed, 86% are singletons. This chain joins TRBV5-4 and TRBJ2-1; 13 bases are shared with TRBD2. The sequence derives from a man in his forties or fifties with acute COVID-19. Sequencing was performed on PBMCs or T cells enriched from blood (not recorded which). The CDR3: CASSSGTSGKYYNEQFF. The DNA for the CDR3 is TGTGCCAGCAGCTCGGGGACTAGCGGGAAGTACTACAATGAGCAGTTCTTC.